This is a list of T cell receptor beta chains from one sample in a study of T cell repertoires in aging, cancer and after chemotherapy. Using its own MiXCR run on the multiplex PCR reads, TCRdb lists one record per CDR3 protein. The table lists about 12,000 distinct CDR3 sequences, around 21% of them singletons. The sequenced sample was blood. The receptors originated from a human donor in good health. Each CDR3 is given with its conserved first and last residue. D genes are given only for firm matches. Size values are once, few and many counts, or a class for expanded clones, and some rows have none.

D gene,J gene,clone size,V gene,CDR3 protein,CDR3 DNA
-,TRBJ1-1,few,TRBV7-9,CASSLQGGSTEAFF,TGTGCCAGCAGCTTACAGGGAGGGAGCACTGAAGCTTTCTTT
TRBD2,TRBJ2-3,many,TRBV20-1,CSARDSGGASDTQYF,TGCAGTGCTAGAGATAGCGGGGGGGCATCAGATACGCAGTATTTT
-,TRBJ2-1,many,TRBV7-9,CASIEFPLGDEQFF,TGTGCCAGCATCGAATTCCCGTTAGGGGATGAGCAGTTCTTC
-,TRBJ2-5,-,TRBV20-1,CSAEPGGMETQYF,TGCAGTGCGGAGCCGGGGGGCATGGAGACCCAGTACTTC
TRBD2,TRBJ2-1,few,TRBV6-2/TRBV6-3,CASSYSSGLAGRGQFF,TGTGCCAGCAGTTACTCCTCGGGACTAGCGGGTCGGGGGCAGTTCTTC
-,TRBJ1-2,-,TRBV7-2,CASSMDVSNYGYTF,TGCGCCAGCAGCATGGACGTCTCTAACTATGGCTACACCTTC
-,TRBJ1-1,medium-sized,TRBV29-1,CSVEESANTEAFF,TGCAGCGTTGAAGAGTCGGCGAACACTGAAGCTTTCTTT
-,TRBJ1-5,few,TRBV11-2,CASSDISQPQHF,TGTGCCAGCAGTGACATATCCCAGCCCCAGCATTTT
-,TRBJ1-1,medium-sized,TRBV18,CASSPAGANTEAFF,TGTGCCAGCTCACCAGCGGGAGCGAACACTGAAGCTTTCTTT
-,TRBJ1-4,medium-sized,TRBV19,CASSGSQGTNEKLFF,TGTGCCAGTAGTGGGTCCCAGGGAACTAATGAAAAACTGTTTTTT
-,TRBJ2-1,medium-sized,TRBV19,CASTDLPTAGQSSSYNEQFF,TGTGCCAGTACCGACCTCCCCACCGCGGGACAGTCGAGCTCCTACAATGAGCAGTTCTTC
-,TRBJ1-4,once,TRBV7-3,CASRMKNEKLFF,TGTGCCAGCAGAATGAAGAATGAAAAACTGTTTTTT
-,TRBJ1-3,-,TRBV10-3,CAISDTRRSSGNTIYF,TGTGCCATCAGTGACACCCGTAGGAGCTCTGGAAACACCATATATTTT
TRBD1,TRBJ2-2,-,TRBV6-5,CASSYDRENTGELFF,TGTGCCAGCAGTTATGACAGGGAGAACACCGGGGAGCTGTTTTTT
-,TRBJ2-3,medium-sized,TRBV30,CAWSYGDPSDTQYF,TGTGCCTGGAGTTATGGTGACCCCTCAGATACGCAGTATTTT
-,TRBJ2-7,-,TRBV18,CASSRAGNYEQYF,TGTGCCAGCTCACGGGCAGGGAACTACGAGCAGTACTTC
-,TRBJ1-3,many,TRBV20-1,CSGRNRDRSGNTIYF,TGCAGTGGGAGGAACAGGGATAGGTCTGGAAACACCATATATTTT
-,TRBJ2-7,few,TRBV18,CASSPGRGPPSYEQYF,TGTGCCAGCTCACCGGGACGGGGGCCCCCCTCCTACGAGCAGTACTTC
-,TRBJ2-7,many,TRBV6-2/TRBV6-3,CASSLQGYEQYF,TGTGCCAGCAGTTTACAGGGCTACGAGCAGTACTTC
TRBD1,TRBJ2-3,few,TRBV13,CASSLDRGADTQYF,TGTGCCAGCAGTTTAGACAGGGGTGCAGATACGCAGTATTTT
-,TRBJ2-1,-,TRBV6-5,CARSSTADAGSSYNEQFF,TGTGCCAGAAGCTCGACAGCTGATGCCGGGAGCTCCTACAATGAGCAGTTCTTC
TRBD2,TRBJ2-7,-,TRBV6-2/TRBV6-3,CASSSAGETYEQYF,TGTGCCAGCAGTTCAGCGGGGGAGACCTACGAGCAGTACTTC
-,TRBJ1-2,medium-sized,TRBV10-3,CAISEVKNYGYTF,TGTGCCATCAGTGAGGTTAAGAACTATGGCTACACCTTC
-,TRBJ1-2,few,TRBV5-1,CASRAGANYGYTF,TGCGCCAGCAGGGCAGGGGCTAACTATGGCTACACCTTC
-,TRBJ1-2,many,TRBV7-9,CASSSGAVWGYTF,TGTGCCAGCAGCTCCGGGGCAGTGTGGGGCTACACCTTC
-,TRBJ2-3,many,TRBV6-4,CASSDSQGTDTQYF,TGTGCCAGCAGTGACTCCCAGGGCACAGATACGCAGTATTTT
-,TRBJ1-6,medium-sized,TRBV27,CASSRSYNSPLHF,TGTGCCAGCTCGAGGTCCTATAATTCACCCCTCCACTTT
TRBD1,TRBJ2-6,many,TRBV6-4,CASSGTGGAGANVLTF,TGTGCCAGCAGTGGGACAGGGGGCGCTGGGGCCAACGTCCTGACTTTC
-,TRBJ1-4,many,TRBV12-3/TRBV12-4,CASSLYEKLFF,TGTGCCAGCAGTTTATATGAAAAACTGTTTTTT
TRBD2,TRBJ2-7,few,TRBV13,CASSSQREVYEQYF,TGTGCCAGCAGCTCCCAGCGGGAGGTCTACGAGCAGTACTTC
-,TRBJ2-2,medium-sized,TRBV15,CATSRRYSGELFF,TGTGCCACCAGCAGGCGCTATTCCGGGGAGCTGTTTTTT
TRBD1,TRBJ1-4,-,TRBV5-5,CASSPPQGGEKLFF,TGTGCCAGCAGCCCCCCCCAAGGGGGCGAAAAACTGTTTTTT
TRBD1,TRBJ1-1,few,TRBV5-4,CASSPRQGAWISEAFF,TGTGCCAGCAGCCCCAGACAGGGGGCTTGGATTAGTGAAGCTTTCTTT
-,TRBJ1-3,-,TRBV25-1,CASSDRFSGNTIYF,TGTGCCAGCAGTGACCGGTTCTCTGGAAACACCATATATTTT
-,TRBJ2-2,few,TRBV30,CAWSGGLGTGELFF,TGTGCCTGGAGTGGGGGACTTGGGACCGGGGAGCTGTTTTTT
TRBD1,TRBJ1-6,many,TRBV7-2,CASSLGTGTGISPLHF,TGTGCCAGCAGCTTAGGCACGGGGACAGGGATTTCACCCCTCCACTTT
-,TRBJ2-7,medium-sized,TRBV19,CASGKPGAYEQYF,TGTGCCAGTGGGAAACCGGGGGCGTACGAGCAGTACTTC
-,TRBJ1-6,few,TRBV5-6,CASSPWTAPLPLHF,TGTGCCAGCAGCCCTTGGACAGCCCCTTTACCCCTCCACTTT
-,TRBJ2-7,-,TRBV7-2,CASSTPPGPGADSYEQYF,TGTGCCAGCAGCACCCCCCCAGGACCGGGTGCCGACTCCTACGAGCAGTACTTC
-,TRBJ2-3,-,TRBV4-3,CASSQGIASTDTQYF,TGCGCCAGCAGCCAGGGAATCGCTAGCACAGATACGCAGTATTTT
-,TRBJ1-2,medium-sized,TRBV20-1,CSARTGYGYTF,TGCAGTGCTAGGACAGGTTATGGCTACACCTTC
-,TRBJ1-1,-,TRBV4-3,CASSTVTEAFF,TGCGCCAGCAGTACCGTAACTGAAGCTTTCTTT
TRBD2,TRBJ2-5,-,TRBV5-6,CASSSRGGGETQYF,TGTGCCAGCAGCTCCCGGGGGGGTGGAGAGACCCAGTACTTC
TRBD2,TRBJ2-1,-,TRBV11-1,CASSLAGGVSYNEQFF,TGTGCCAGCAGCTTAGCGGGAGGGGTATCCTACAATGAGCAGTTCTTC
-,TRBJ1-5,many,TRBV13,CASSLQGGGTQPQHF,TGTGCCAGCAGCCTACAGGGCGGTGGGACTCAGCCCCAGCATTTT
TRBD1,TRBJ1-5,-,TRBV11-3,CASSLKSGGSGKGSNQPQHF,TGTGCCAGCAGCTTAAAGTCAGGGGGGTCAGGGAAAGGGAGCAATCAGCCCCAGCATTTT
-,TRBJ1-1,many,TRBV12-3/TRBV12-4,CASIQQGVNTEAFF,TGTGCCAGCATTCAACAAGGGGTGAACACTGAAGCTTTCTTT
-,TRBJ2-1,-,TRBV6-6,CASSYSPRGPSYNEQFF,TGTGCCAGCAGTTACTCCCCCCGCGGCCCCTCCTACAATGAGCAGTTCTTC
TRBD1,TRBJ2-3,-,TRBV5-1,CASSGQGQGTDTQYF,TGCGCCAGCAGCGGCCAAGGACAGGGGACAGATACGCAGTATTTT
-,TRBJ1-2,medium-sized,TRBV19,CATEQGNYGYTF,TGTGCCACCGAACAGGGTAACTATGGCTACACCTTC
TRBD1,TRBJ2-7,-,TRBV4-2,CASSQEEVYGTGKYEQYF,TGTGCCAGCAGCCAAGAAGAAGTATACGGGACAGGGAAGTACGAGCAGTACTTC
-,TRBJ1-2,few,TRBV14,CASSPGRHGYTF,TGTGCCAGCAGCCCGGGACGACATGGCTACACCTTC